Following are 3 T cell receptor beta chains from one sample sequenced in a study of cytomegalovirus exposure and HLA in healthy donors (dated by TCRdb to about 2017). Library creation used the immunoSEQ multiplex PCR assay. A mixture of 60 forward primers for TCR Vbeta segments and 13 reverse primers for TCR Jbeta segments was used in the multiplex PCR. The immuneACCESS repertoire file appears here via TCRdb, limited to in-frame rearrangements. These files lack a portion of the clones; in checked studies, under half of the deficit traces to unresolved V genes, and the cause of the others is not known. This sample has tens of thousands of clones in its table, and around 85% of those were observed once. About 2.9% of the sample belongs to the ten largest clones. Sequencing used PBMCs. These receptors were obtained from a man aged 30-40 years in good health and CMV-seronegative.

The chain links TRBV6-1 to TRBJ2-6; D gene ambiguous. The CDR3 consists of 16 residues. Germline V gene lookup returns CDR1 MNHNS and CDR2 SASEGT. V shed 1 base and J shed 1 base, with 8 bases lying between them. CDR3 DNA sequence: TGTGCCAGCAGTGAAGTAGAACAGTCTGGGGCCAACGTCCTGACTTTC. Amino acid sequence: CASSEVEQSGANVLTF.

The gene calls are TRBV18 and TRBJ1-1; D unresolved. V gave up 2 bases and J gave up 5 bases, with 15 bases separating them. This CDR3 spans 15 amino acids. Germline V gene data show CDR1 as KGHSH and CDR2 as LQKENI. The CDR3 sequence is CASSPTDMSGTEAFF. As DNA, the CDR3 is TGTGCCAGCTCACCAACAGACATGAGTGGGACTGAAGCTTTCTTT.

The rearrangement links TRBV5-1 to TRBJ2-1; weak D call: TRBD1 (5 bases). There are 14 residues in the CDR3. V was pared by 0 bases and J by 5 bases, with 9 bases between. CDR1 and CDR2 from the germline V gene are SGHRS and YFSETQ. The CDR3 here is CASSLAGRDNEQFF. The CDR3 DNA follows: TGCGCCAGCAGCTTGGCAGGCAGGGACAATGAGCAGTTCTTC.